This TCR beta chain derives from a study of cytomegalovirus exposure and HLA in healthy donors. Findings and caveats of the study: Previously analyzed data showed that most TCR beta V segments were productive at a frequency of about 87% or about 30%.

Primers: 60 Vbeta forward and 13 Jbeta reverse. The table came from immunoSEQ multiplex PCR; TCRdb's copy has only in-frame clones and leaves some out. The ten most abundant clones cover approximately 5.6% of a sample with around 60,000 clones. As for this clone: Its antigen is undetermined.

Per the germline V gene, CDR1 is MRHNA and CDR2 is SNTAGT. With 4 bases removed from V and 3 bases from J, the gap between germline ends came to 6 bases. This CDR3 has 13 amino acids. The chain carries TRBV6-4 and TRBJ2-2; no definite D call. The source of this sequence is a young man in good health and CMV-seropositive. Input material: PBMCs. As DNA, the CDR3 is TGTGCCAGCAGTGTTCAGGACACCGGGGAGCTGTTTTTT. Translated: CASSVQDTGELFF.